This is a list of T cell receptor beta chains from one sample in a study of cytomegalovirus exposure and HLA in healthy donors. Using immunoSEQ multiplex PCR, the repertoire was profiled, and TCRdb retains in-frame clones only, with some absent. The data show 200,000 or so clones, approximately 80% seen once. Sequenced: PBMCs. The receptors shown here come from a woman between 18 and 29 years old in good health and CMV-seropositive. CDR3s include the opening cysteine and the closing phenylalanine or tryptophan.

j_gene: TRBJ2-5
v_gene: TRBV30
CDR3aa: CAWAVTSWETQYF

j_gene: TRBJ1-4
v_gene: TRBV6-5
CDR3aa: CASSDTGLNEKLFF

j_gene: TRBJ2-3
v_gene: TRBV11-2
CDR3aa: CASSWDGPGGQYF

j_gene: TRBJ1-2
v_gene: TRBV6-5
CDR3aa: CASSPGGGYGYTF

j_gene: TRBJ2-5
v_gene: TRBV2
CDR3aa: CASSDPTGSQETQYF

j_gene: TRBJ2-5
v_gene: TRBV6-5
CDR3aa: CASSSGGTQYF

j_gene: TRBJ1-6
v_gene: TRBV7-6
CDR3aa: CASSLRTSGGGSPLHF

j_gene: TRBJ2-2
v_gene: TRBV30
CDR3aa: CAWSVSQNTGELFF

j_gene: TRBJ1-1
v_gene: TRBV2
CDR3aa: CASSGDSMNTEAFF

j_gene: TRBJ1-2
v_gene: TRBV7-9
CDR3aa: CASSLRGSYGYTF

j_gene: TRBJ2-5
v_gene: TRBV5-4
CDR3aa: CASSSYGSQETQYF

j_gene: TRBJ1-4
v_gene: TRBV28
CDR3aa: CASSLSGNDEKLFF

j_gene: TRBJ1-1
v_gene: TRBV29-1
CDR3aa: CSVPSGSEAFF

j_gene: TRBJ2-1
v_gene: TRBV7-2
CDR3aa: CASSLGGGNNEQFF

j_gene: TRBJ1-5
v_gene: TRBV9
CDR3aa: CASSFGTGNQPQHF

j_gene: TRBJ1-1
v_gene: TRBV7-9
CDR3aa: CASSLGGGGPTEAFF

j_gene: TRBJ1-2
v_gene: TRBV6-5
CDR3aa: CASSSLPEVANYGYTF

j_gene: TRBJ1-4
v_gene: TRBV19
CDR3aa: CASSSPITNEKLFF

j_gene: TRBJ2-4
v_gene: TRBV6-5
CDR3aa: CASRGGLVNIQYF

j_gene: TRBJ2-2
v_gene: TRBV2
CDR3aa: CASTLTQQRDNTGELFF

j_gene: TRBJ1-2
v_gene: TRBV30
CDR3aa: CAWSPGYGYTF

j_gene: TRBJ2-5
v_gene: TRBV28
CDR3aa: CASSPPGDHQETQYF

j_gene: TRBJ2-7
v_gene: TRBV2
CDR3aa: CASGEGIREQYF

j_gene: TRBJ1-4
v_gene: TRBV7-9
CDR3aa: CASSLGSGAEKLFF

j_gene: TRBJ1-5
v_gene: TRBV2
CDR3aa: CASSARDRGNQPQHF

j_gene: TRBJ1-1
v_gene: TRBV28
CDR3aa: CASSKEKNTEAFF

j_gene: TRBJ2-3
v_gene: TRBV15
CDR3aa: CATSRGQDVPDTQYF

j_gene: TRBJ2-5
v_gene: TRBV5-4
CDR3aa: CASSLRGGLETQYF

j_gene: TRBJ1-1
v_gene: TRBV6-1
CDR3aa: CASSTQWNTEAFF

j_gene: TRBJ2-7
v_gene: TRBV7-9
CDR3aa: CASSSDLVGEQYF

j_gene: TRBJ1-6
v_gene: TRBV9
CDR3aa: CASSVGGEGWPLHF

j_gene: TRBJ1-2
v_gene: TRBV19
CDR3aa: CASTPNGGVVYGYTF

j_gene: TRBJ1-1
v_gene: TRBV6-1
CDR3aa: CASTFDRLNTEAFF

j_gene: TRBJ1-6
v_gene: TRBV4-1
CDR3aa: CASSQDYQLNSPLHF

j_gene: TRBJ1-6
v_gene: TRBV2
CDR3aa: CASRAQGAVHSPLHF

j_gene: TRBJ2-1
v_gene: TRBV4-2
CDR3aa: CASSQNPLADYNEQFF

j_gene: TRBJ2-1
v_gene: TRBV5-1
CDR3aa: CASSVDTGGYNEQFF

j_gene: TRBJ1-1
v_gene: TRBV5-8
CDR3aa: CASIYHLNTEAFF

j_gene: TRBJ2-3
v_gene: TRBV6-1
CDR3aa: CASSAGQTDTQYF

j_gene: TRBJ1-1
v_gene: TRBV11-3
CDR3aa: CASSLVGGDTEAFF

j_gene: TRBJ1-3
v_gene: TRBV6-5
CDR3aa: CASRIDRGALNTIYF

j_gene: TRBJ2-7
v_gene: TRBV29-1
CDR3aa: CSVEDRGTGSYEQYF

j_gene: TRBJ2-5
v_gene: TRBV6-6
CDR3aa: CASRSTGQETQYF

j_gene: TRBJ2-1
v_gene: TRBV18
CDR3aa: CASSPRTGDDEQFF

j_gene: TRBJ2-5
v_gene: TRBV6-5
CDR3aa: CASSYTGGQETQYF

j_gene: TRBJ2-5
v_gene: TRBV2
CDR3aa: CASKDQGGGETQYF

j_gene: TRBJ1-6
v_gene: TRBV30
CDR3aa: CAWSNTGYSPLHF

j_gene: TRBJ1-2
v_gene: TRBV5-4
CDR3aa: CASSRGTGGAGYGYTF

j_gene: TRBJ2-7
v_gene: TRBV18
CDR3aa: CASSPLWQGLREQYF

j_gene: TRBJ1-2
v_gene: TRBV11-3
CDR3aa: CASSLGTEGYGYTF